This TCR beta chain came from a study of radiotherapy plus CTLA-4 blockade in lung cancer (dated by TCRdb to between 2018 and 2020). Looking at the study overall: Objective responses occurred in roughly 20% of enrolled patients, and around 29% achieved disease control. General conclusions and limits of the study: Early dynamic changes in blood T cell clones, together with increased serum interferon-beta after radiation, were reported as the strongest predictors of response. After treatment with radiotherapy and ipilimumab, TCR clones that originated in tumors expanded in peripheral blood.

Library preparation used the immunoSEQ multiplex PCR assay. In its TCRdb copy, this immuneACCESS table keeps in-frame sequences only and misses some clones. Where compared with another copy, unresolved V genes explain less than half of these, and the others have no known cause. The sample data list about 47,000 clones, and approximately 76% of these were observed just once. The top ten constitute roughly 7.6% of the sample. Between the V and J ends, shortened by 4 bases and 5 bases respectively, the junction contains 14 bases. The CDR3 has 15 amino acids, counting the end cysteine and phenylalanine. Here the CDR3 DNA is all that survives: 45 bases in frame from base 1. The germline V gene (reference sequence) specifies SEHNR as CDR1 and FQNEAQ as CDR2. In this study, focal radiation therapy paired with CTLA-4 blockade (ipilimumab) was tested in patients who had chemo-refractory metastatic non-small-cell lung cancer.

This clone has just a few counts. The antigen this receptor binds is unknown. Base quality data are lacking; no much larger clone is found one base away. The TCR was taken from a human donor with non-small cell lung cancer who had stable disease on radiotherapy plus ipilimumab. Here the sequenced sample was peripheral blood, taken from a patient treated with radiotherapy plus ipilimumab. The rearranged chain carries TRBV7-9 and TRBJ1-4; matching of 5 bases hints at TRBD1 as the D gene. The DNA reads TGTGCCAGCAGCTCACAGACAGATCTAAATGAAAAACTGTTTTTT. Its coded protein is CASSSQTDLNEKLFF.